These 3 T cell receptor beta chains came from one sample sequenced in a study of blood T cell repertoires in COVID-19. TCRdb's table, derived via immunoSEQ multiplex PCR, lists solely in-frame clones and lacks some. The sample has some 140,000 clones, 75% to 90% seen once; the top ten hold approximately 4.3%. Sequencing was performed on peripheral blood. The receptors shown here come from a human donor in a cohort sampled during active COVID-19.

The chain links TRBV19 to TRBJ1-2; 7 nucleotides align to TRBD1. V trimming: 4 bases; J trimming: 4 bases; junction bases outside the gene matches: 6. Germline CDR1 is LNHDA and CDR2 is SQIVND (reference sequence). This CDR3 spans 14 amino acids. CDR3 DNA: TGTGCCAGTAGTAGACAGACAGGGCCCTATGGCTACACCTTC. Protein: CASSRQTGPYGYTF.

This chain joins TRBV30 and TRBJ1-2; 9 nucleotides line up with TRBD1. The CDR3 loop spans 15 amino acids. Germline CDR1 and CDR2: GTSNPN and SVGIG (reference sequence). V shed 2 bases and J 7 bases; nucleotides not matched to a gene: 11. The CDR3 is CAWSPLTGGRGGYTF. CDR3 coding DNA: TGTGCCTGGAGTCCGCTGACAGGGGGTAGGGGTGGCTACACCTTC.

For the CDR3, the DNA is TGTGCCAGCAGTCCAGACAGACAGCCCCAGCATTTT. It is translated as CASSPDRQPQHF. This sequence joins TRBV2 and TRBJ1-5; TRBD1 might be the D (5 bases). This CDR3 contains 12 residues. Germline CDR1 reads SNHLY; CDR2 reads FYNNEI. The germline V and J ends were trimmed by 5 bases and 7 bases, with 9 bases remaining between them.